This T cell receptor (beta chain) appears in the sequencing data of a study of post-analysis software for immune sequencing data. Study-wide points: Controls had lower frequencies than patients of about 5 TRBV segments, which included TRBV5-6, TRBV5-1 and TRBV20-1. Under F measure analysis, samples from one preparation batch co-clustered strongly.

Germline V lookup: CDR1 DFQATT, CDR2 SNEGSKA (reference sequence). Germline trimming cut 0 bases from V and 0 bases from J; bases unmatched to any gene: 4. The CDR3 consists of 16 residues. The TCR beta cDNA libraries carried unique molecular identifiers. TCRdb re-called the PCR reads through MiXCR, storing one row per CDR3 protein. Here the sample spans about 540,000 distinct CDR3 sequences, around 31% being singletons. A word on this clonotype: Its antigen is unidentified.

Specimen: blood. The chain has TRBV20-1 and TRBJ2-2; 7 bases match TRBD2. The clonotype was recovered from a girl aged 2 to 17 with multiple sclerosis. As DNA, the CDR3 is TGCAGTGCTAGAGACCCGACTAGCTCGAACACCGGGGAGCTGTTTTTT. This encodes CSARDPTSSNTGELFF.